This T cell receptor (beta chain) appears in the sequencing data of a study of blood T cell repertoires in COVID-19. The CDR3 totals 14 residues. Per the germline V gene, CDR1 is MDHEN and CDR2 is SYDVKM. The ends lost 3 bases at V and 5 bases at J; junction bases unmatched: 4. Sequencing was performed with immunoSEQ multiplex PCR; in TCRdb, only in-frame clones are kept and a portion is missing. The sample yields approximately 350,000 clones, roughly nine tenths seen once. The rearrangement joins TRBV28 to TRBJ2-1, with 7 bases aligning to TRBD1. The specimen was PBMCs or T cells enriched from blood (not recorded which). This clonotype was obtained from a man aged 18 to 29 who had recovered from COVID-19. CDR3 residues: CASSLGTVHNEQFF. The CDR3, as DNA: TGTGCCAGCAGTTTGGGGACAGTTCACAATGAGCAGTTCTTC.